This is a list of T cell receptor beta chains from one sample in a study of beta chain features in type 1 diabetes. Profiled with immunoSEQ multiplex PCR; TCRdb holds only in-frame clones, not every one. The data show 350,000 to 450,000 clones, roughly 14% seen once. Specimen: naive CD4+ T cells from blood. These receptor sequences come from a man aged 25-40 years in good health. The CDR3 runs from the conserved cysteine through the conserved F or W. The D gene is left open where the match is weak. Only part of the rows carry a size: once, few, many, or a class if the clone is expanded.

d_gene: -; v_gene: TRBV5-1; j_gene: TRBJ2-3; abundance: few; CDR3aa: CASSILGSDTQYF; CDR3nt: TGCGCCAGCAGTATTCTCGGGTCAGATACGCAGTATTTT
d_gene: -; v_gene: TRBV29-1; j_gene: TRBJ2-1; abundance: -; CDR3aa: CSRGATYNEQFF; CDR3nt: TGCAGCCGGGGGGCTACCTACAATGAGCAGTTCTTC
d_gene: TRBD1; v_gene: TRBV4-1; j_gene: TRBJ2-7; abundance: few; CDR3aa: CASSRHRDRASYEQYF; CDR3nt: TGCGCCAGCAGCCGTCACCGGGACAGGGCTTCCTACGAGCAGTACTTC
d_gene: -; v_gene: TRBV2; j_gene: TRBJ2-5; abundance: -; CDR3aa: CASSSGTSTSWYQETQYF; CDR3nt: TGTGCCAGCAGTTCCGGGACATCTACTTCGTGGTACCAAGAGACCCAGTACTTC
d_gene: TRBD1; v_gene: TRBV5-4; j_gene: TRBJ2-3; abundance: -; CDR3aa: CASSGRDRGSGSTDTQYF; CDR3nt: TGTGCCAGCAGCGGCCGGGACAGGGGTAGCGGGAGCACAGATACGCAGTATTTT
d_gene: -; v_gene: TRBV1; j_gene: TRBJ2-1; abundance: -; CDR3aa: CTSSPTPKRGRNNEQFF; CDR3nt: TGCACCAGCAGCCCTACTCCCAAGCGGGGGAGGAACAATGAGCAGTTCTTC
d_gene: -; v_gene: TRBV29-1; j_gene: TRBJ1-4; abundance: -; CDR3aa: CSVLDSNEKLFF; CDR3nt: TGCAGCGTCCTGGACAGTAATGAAAAACTGTTTTTT
d_gene: TRBD2; v_gene: TRBV19; j_gene: TRBJ2-1; abundance: few; CDR3aa: CASSIGSGSGNEQFF; CDR3nt: TGTGCCAGTAGTATAGGTAGCGGGAGCGGGAATGAGCAGTTCTTC
d_gene: -; v_gene: TRBV11-2; j_gene: TRBJ2-3; abundance: few; CDR3aa: CASSMNPSTDTQYF; CDR3nt: TGTGCCAGCAGCATGAACCCTAGCACAGATACGCAGTATTTT
d_gene: -; v_gene: TRBV5-4; j_gene: TRBJ2-5; abundance: few; CDR3aa: CASSSERETQYF; CDR3nt: TGTGCCAGCAGCTCCGAACGGGAGACCCAGTACTTC
d_gene: -; v_gene: TRBV7-2; j_gene: TRBJ1-5; abundance: -; CDR3aa: CASSSGPNQPQHF; CDR3nt: TGTGCCAGCAGCTCGGGACCCAATCAGCCCCAGCATTTT
d_gene: -; v_gene: TRBV7-2; j_gene: TRBJ2-3; abundance: -; CDR3aa: CASSPEGLIRTDTQYF; CDR3nt: TGTGCCAGCAGCCCAGAGGGGCTAATTCGCACAGATACGCAGTATTTT
d_gene: -; v_gene: TRBV5-1; j_gene: TRBJ2-5; abundance: -; CDR3aa: CASSWGTPQETQYF; CDR3nt: TGCGCCAGCAGCTGGGGGACACCCCAAGAGACCCAGTACTTC
d_gene: -; v_gene: TRBV7-9; j_gene: TRBJ2-3; abundance: few; CDR3aa: CASSLNRPDTQYF; CDR3nt: TGTGCCAGCAGCTTAAACCGGCCAGATACGCAGTATTTT
d_gene: TRBD2; v_gene: TRBV7-2; j_gene: TRBJ2-7; abundance: -; CDR3aa: CASSLAGLAGNEQYF; CDR3nt: TGTGCCAGCAGCTTAGCTGGACTAGCGGGGAATGAGCAGTACTTC
d_gene: -; v_gene: TRBV11-2; j_gene: TRBJ2-1; abundance: few; CDR3aa: CASSHGLRGNEQFF; CDR3nt: TGTGCCAGCAGCCATGGACTGAGGGGCAATGAGCAGTTCTTC
d_gene: -; v_gene: TRBV29-1; j_gene: TRBJ2-1; abundance: few; CDR3aa: CSVITGGEERKPYNEQFF; CDR3nt: TGCAGCGTAATAACCGGGGGAGAGGAGCGGAAACCCTACAATGAGCAGTTCTTC
d_gene: TRBD2; v_gene: TRBV7-9; j_gene: TRBJ2-1; abundance: few; CDR3aa: CASSSRGGLFF; CDR3nt: TGTGCCAGCAGCTCACGGGGGGGCCTGTTCTTC
d_gene: -; v_gene: TRBV19; j_gene: TRBJ1-1; abundance: -; CDR3aa: CASRGVGTEAFF; CDR3nt: TGTGCCAGTAGGGGCGTGGGAACTGAAGCTTTCTTT
d_gene: TRBD2; v_gene: TRBV14; j_gene: TRBJ2-5; abundance: few; CDR3aa: CASSRSGVLQETQYF; CDR3nt: TGTGCCAGCAGCCGCAGCGGGGTCCTCCAAGAGACCCAGTACTTC
d_gene: -; v_gene: TRBV30; j_gene: TRBJ1-5; abundance: -; CDR3aa: CAWTPGRNQPQHF; CDR3nt: TGTGCCTGGACGCCAGGTCGAAATCAGCCCCAGCATTTT
d_gene: TRBD2; v_gene: TRBV9; j_gene: TRBJ2-1; abundance: few; CDR3aa: CASSGLAGGFNEQFF; CDR3nt: TGTGCCAGCAGCGGCCTAGCGGGAGGGTTCAATGAGCAGTTCTTC
d_gene: -; v_gene: TRBV6-5; j_gene: TRBJ2-2; abundance: -; CDR3aa: CASSYSQGRELFF; CDR3nt: TGTGCCAGCAGTTACTCCCAGGGGAGGGAGCTGTTTTTT
d_gene: -; v_gene: TRBV2; j_gene: TRBJ1-1; abundance: -; CDR3aa: CASTAGTVGTEAFF; CDR3nt: TGTGCCAGCACTGCAGGTACGGTGGGCACTGAAGCTTTCTTT
d_gene: -; v_gene: TRBV7-9; j_gene: TRBJ1-1; abundance: -; CDR3aa: CASSPRVQGITEAFF; CDR3nt: TGTGCCAGCAGCCCGAGAGTTCAGGGTATCACTGAAGCTTTCTTT
d_gene: -; v_gene: TRBV9; j_gene: TRBJ2-3; abundance: few; CDR3aa: CASNRGGTDTQYF; CDR3nt: TGTGCCAGCAACCGGGGAGGCACAGATACGCAGTATTTT
d_gene: TRBD1; v_gene: TRBV5-1; j_gene: TRBJ1-6; abundance: few; CDR3aa: CASSRTGRRYNSPLHF; CDR3nt: TGCGCCAGCAGTCGGACAGGCCGGAGATATAATTCACCCCTCCACTTT
d_gene: TRBD2; v_gene: TRBV10-2; j_gene: TRBJ2-1; abundance: -; CDR3aa: CASRTGLAGGNEQFF; CDR3nt: TGCGCCAGCAGGACGGGACTAGCGGGGGGCAATGAGCAGTTCTTC
d_gene: -; v_gene: TRBV14; j_gene: TRBJ1-2; abundance: few; CDR3aa: CASSQEGRNYGYTF; CDR3nt: TGTGCCAGCAGCCAAGAGGGAAGGAACTATGGCTACACCTTC